This T cell receptor beta chain is from a study of blood T cell repertoires in COVID-19. The method was immunoSEQ multiplex PCR; TCRdb's version includes in-frame clones alone and lacks a portion of them. The data contain 60,000 or so clones, approximately 90% of them singletons. The CDR3 has 15 residues. CDR1 is SGDLS, CDR2 YYNGEE, per germline. V was pared by 6 bases and J by 3 bases, with 16 bases between. This clone came up once. Sequences were obtained from peripheral blood. J is TRBJ2-1 and V is TRBV9; possible D gene TRBD2, 6 bases. This sequence was found in a woman aged 55-75 years with active COVID-19. For the CDR3, the DNA is TGTGCCAGCACCGGAGCGGGCCTAGACTACAATGAGCAGTTCTTC. This translates into CASTGAGLDYNEQFF.